The 27 T cell receptor beta chains below were found in one sample sequenced in a study of ipilimumab plus nivolumab after autologous stem cell transplantation. Produced via immunoSEQ multiplex PCR; TCRdb's table is partial and in-frame only. The profile shows about 16,000 clones, approximately 75% of them singletons. Source: PBMCs, taken in a trial of ipilimumab plus nivolumab as post-transplant consolidation. The receptor source for this set is a male donor with diffuse large B-cell lymphoma.

The V and J genes are TRBV7-9 and TRBJ2-2, with unresolved D. V was trimmed by 8 bases and J by 1 base, leaving 5 bases between them. Germline CDR1 reads SEHNR; CDR2 reads FQNEAQ (reference sequence). The CDR3 covers 12 residues. The CDR3 reads CASDKNTGELFF. The CDR3 DNA follows: TGTGCCAGCGATAAGAACACCGGGGAGCTGTTTTTT.

The rearrangement uses TRBV19 and TRBJ1-1; 9 nucleotides line up with TRBD1. V gave up 4 bases and J gave up 7 bases; unmatched junction bases: 4. Germline V gene lookup returns CDR1 LNHDA and CDR2 SQIVND (reference sequence). The length of the CDR3 is 13 residues. The CDR3 DNA reads as TGTGCCAGTAGTAAAGACAGGGGGGGTGAAGCTTTCTTT. Its protein product is CASSKDRGGEAFF.

The V gene is TRBV4-2, the J gene TRBJ2-3; D gene uncertain. V was cut by 0 bases and J by 2 bases, with 18 bases left in between. The CDR3 contains 18 residues. Germline CDR1 reads LGHNA; CDR2 reads YNFKEQ. CDR3 sequence (DNA): TGTGCCAGCAGCCAAGATTCGGTGGTGGCTGTGGACACAGATACGCAGTATTTT. Its translation is CASSQDSVVAVDTDTQYF.

J is TRBJ2-7 and V is TRBV5-1; D is ambiguous. Germline V gene lookup returns CDR1 SGHRS and CDR2 YFSETQ. V was cut by 0 bases and J by 0 bases, with 7 bases left in between. The CDR3 runs 14 residues. The CDR3 loop is CASSLGSSSYEQYF. CDR3 sequence (DNA): TGCGCCAGCAGCTTGGGGTCGAGCTCCTACGAGCAGTACTTC.

The chain uses TRBV11-2 and TRBJ2-1, with D tentatively TRBD2 (6 bases). CDR1 and CDR2 (germline): SGHAT, FQNNGV. This CDR3 is built from 16 residues. Trimming stripped 4 bases from V and 7 bases from J, with 20 bases between. The CDR3 is CASSSLHGTPWNEQFF. DNA for the CDR3: TGTGCCAGCAGCTCCCTCCACGGGACTCCCTGGAATGAGCAGTTCTTC.

This clone appeared a few times. V is TRBV2 and J is TRBJ1-1; 9 bases agree with TRBD1. This CDR3 has 15 amino acids. V dropped 6 bases and J dropped 3; count of bases not matched to a gene: 8. The germline CDR1 and CDR2 sequences are SNHLY and FYNNEI. CDR3 DNA sequence: TGTGCCAGCAGAGTCACAGGGGGCGCTGACACTGAAGCTTTCTTT. Protein: CASRVTGGADTEAFF. Supplemented by reference TRBV2 and TRBJ1-1, the full variable domain reads EPEVTQTPSHQVTQMGQEVILRCVPISNHLYFYWYRQILGQKVEFLVSFYNNEISEKSEIFDDQFSVERPDGSNFTLKIRSTKLEDSAMYFCASRVTGGADTEAFFGQGTRLTVV.

CDR3 nucleotides: TGTGCCAGCAGCTCTGAGGCGATGGAGACCCAGTACTTC. It translates to CASSSEAMETQYF. The chain joins TRBV11-3 to TRBJ2-5, with unresolved D. The CDR3 contains 13 residues. Germline lookup yields CDR1 SGHNT and CDR2 YENEEA. Trimming pared 4 bases from V and 5 bases from J, leaving 11 bases between.

The gene calls are TRBV7-6 and TRBJ2-5; D remains unclear. The CDR3 runs to 13 residues. V shed 3 bases and J shed 5 bases, with 10 bases lying between them. Per germline, CDR1 SGHVS and CDR2 FNYEAQ. The chain's CDR3 is CASSFPGRETQYF. DNA for the CDR3: TGTGCCAGCAGCTTCCCAGGTCGGGAGACCCAGTACTTC.

This clone occurred once. The chain combines TRBV30 with TRBJ2-3; D uncertain. Trimming removed 1 base at V and 5 bases at J, with 10 bases between. CDR3 length: 13 amino acids. Germline V gives CDR1 GTSNPN, CDR2 SVGIG (reference sequence). The CDR3 DNA sequence: TGTGCCTGGAGTGGTGGGCGAATAGATACGCAGTATTTT. It codes for CAWSGGRIDTQYF.

The CDR3 region is CASSEALRQGVHEQYF. The CDR3 DNA is TGTGCCAGCAGTGAAGCGCTTCGGCAGGGGGTACACGAGCAGTACTTC. The chain joins TRBV6-1 to TRBJ2-7; 7 nucleotides agree with TRBD1. Germline CDR1 and CDR2: MNHNS and SASEGT. This CDR3 is built from 16 residues. The ends lost 0 bases at V and 5 bases at J; junction bases unmatched: 10.

This sequence joins TRBV5-1 and TRBJ2-7; no definite D call. With 3 bases removed from V and 1 base from J, the gap between germline ends came to 17 bases. The CDR3 has 16 amino acids. Germline values: CDR1 SGHRS, CDR2 YFSETQ. The CDR3, as DNA: TGCGCCAGCAGCTCGTCCGCCACTCCTACTTCCTACGAGCAGTACTTC. Its protein is CASSSSATPTSYEQYF.

This clone was counted once. The chain combines TRBV7-3 with TRBJ2-3; TRBD2 might be the D (5 bases). The V end lost 5 bases, the J end lost 3 bases, and 9 bases lay between the germline ends. Germline V gene sequence: CDR1 SGHTA, CDR2 FQGTGA. This CDR3 spans 13 amino acids. The CDR3 nucleotides read TGTGCCAGCAGCACCGGACTGACAGATACGCAGTATTTT. This codes for CASSTGLTDTQYF. Complete variable domain (other parts from reference TRBV7-3 and TRBJ2-3): GAGVSQTPSNKVTEKGKYVELRCDPISGHTALYWYRQSLGQGPEFLIYFQGTGAADDSGLPNDRFFAVRPEGSVSTLKIQRTERGDSAVYLCASSTGLTDTQYFGPGTRLTVL.

This clone was found once. The chain links TRBV30 to TRBJ1-6; no clear D. The CDR3 extends over 11 amino acids. V was clipped by 5 bases and J by 9 bases, with 8 bases between them. Germline lookup yields CDR1 GTSNPN and CDR2 SVGIG (reference sequence). CDR3 sequence: CAWGSFSPLHF. The CDR3 bases are TGTGCCTGGGGGTCATTTTCACCCCTCCACTTT.

This clone was counted between two and nine times. This chain joins TRBV10-3 and TRBJ2-2, with 15 nucleotides matching TRBD2. V was clipped by 10 bases and J by 4 bases; unmatched bases: 13. Germline V gene lookup returns CDR1 ENHRY and CDR2 SYGVKD. CDR3 length: 18 amino acids. In nucleotides, the CDR3 is TGTGCCACCTGCCCGGGACTAGCGGGGGGACGGGGCACCGGGGAGCTGTTTTTT. Translated, it gives CATCPGLAGGRGTGELFF.

This clone was picked up a small number of times. The chain carries TRBV5-5 and TRBJ1-5, with a tentative D call TRBD1 (5 bases). Germline V gene data show CDR1 as SGHKS and CDR2 as YYEKEE (reference sequence). The length of the CDR3 is 13 residues. V was pared by 2 bases and J by 4 bases, with 7 bases between. CDR3 in DNA: TGTGCCAGCAGCTTCGGGGGGAATCAGCCCCAGCATTTT. Residues: CASSFGGNQPQHF. Full variable domain (outside the CDR3, taken from reference TRBV5-5 and TRBJ1-5): DAGVTQSPTHLIKTRGQQVTLRCSPISGHKSVSWYQQVLGQGPQFIFQYYEKEERGRGNFPDRFSARQFPNYSSELNVNALLLGDSALYLCASSFGGNQPQHFGDGTRLSIL.

V and J are TRBV7-3 and TRBJ2-2; 12 nucleotides line up with TRBD1. J gave up 2 bases and V 5 bases, and 6 bases lay outside the gene matches. Germline-derived CDR1 and CDR2 are SGHTA and FQGTGA. This CDR3 spans 17 amino acids. In DNA form, the CDR3 reads TGTGCCAGCAGCCCAGGGGACAGGGGGCCTAACACCGGGGAGCTGTTTTTT. Its translation is CASSPGDRGPNTGELFF.

The chain recombines TRBV19 with TRBJ2-1; TRBD2 matches at 8 bases. The CDR3 length is 16 residues. Germline trimming cut 5 bases from V and 8 bases from J; bases unmatched to any gene: 14. CDR1 LNHDA and CDR2 SQIVND come from the germline V gene (reference sequence). The CDR3: CASSDPRGGSGDEQFF. For the CDR3, the DNA is TGTGCCAGTAGTGATCCTCGGGGGGGAAGCGGCGATGAGCAGTTCTTC.

The J gene is TRBJ2-3, the V gene TRBV27; possibly TRBD1 or TRBD2 for D (5 bases each). Per germline, CDR1 MNHEY and CDR2 SMNVEV (reference sequence). CDR3 length: 16 amino acids. V lost 5 bases, J lost 1 base, and 16 bases lay in between. CDR3 sequence reads: CASSPWGTGGTDTQYF. CDR3 in DNA: TGTGCCAGCAGTCCTTGGGGGACCGGGGGCACAGATACGCAGTATTTT.

The rearrangement uses TRBV30 and TRBJ1-2, with D possibly TRBD1 on 6 matching bases. Looked up from germline, CDR1 is GTSNPN and CDR2 is SVGIG (reference sequence). The CDR3 loop spans 14 amino acids. Deletions cut 1 base from V and 4 bases from J, with 13 bases between. The CDR3 loop is CAWSGGTQLYGYTF. CDR3 DNA: TGTGCCTGGAGTGGGGGGACACAGCTCTATGGCTACACCTTC.

This clone has at least ten counts. At one boundary the junction diverges from the germline segment, which might be a read error. The chain joins TRBV7-7 to TRBJ2-3; 9 nucleotides line up with TRBD2. The germline V gene encodes CDR1 SSHAT and CDR2 FNYEAQ (reference sequence). The CDR3 sequence is 15 residues long. CDR3 DNA: TGTGCTAGCAGCTTGAGCGGGGGGCTAGGAGATACGCAGTATTTT. It specifies CASSLSGGLGDTQYF.

The chain links TRBV7-3 to TRBJ2-2; TRBD2 matches 7 bases. CDR1 is SGHTA, CDR2 FQGTGA, per germline. Trimming took 10 bases from V and 5 from J; bases not matched to a gene: 4. CDR3 size: 12 residues. The CDR3 DNA reads TGTGCCACCTCAGCGGGGACCGGGGAGCTGTTTTTT. This translates into CATSAGTGELFF.

On this clone itself: One end of the junction varies from germline; a read error may be responsible. This chain connects TRBV9 to TRBJ2-1, with TRBD1 matching 8 bases. The CDR3 consists of 17 residues. Germline-derived CDR1 and CDR2 are SGDLS and YYNGEE. The DNA of the CDR3 is TGTGCCAGCAGCGTAGGGACAGGGTTTTTTTCCTACCATGAGCAGTTCTTC. It translates to CASSVGTGFFSYHEQFF.

The chain employs TRBV5-4 and TRBJ1-2; no firm D call. The CDR3 contains 14 residues. Germline lookup yields CDR1 SGHNT and CDR2 YYREEE (reference sequence). V was shortened by 5 bases and J by 5 bases, with 16 bases between the two germline ends. The CDR3 sequence: CASSQTRGGYGYTF. CDR3 DNA sequence: TGTGCCAGCAGTCAAACCCGGGGAGGTTATGGCTACACCTTC.

This clone has just a few counts. CDR3 in amino acids: CASSLGQGGRNTEAFF. The CDR3 DNA reads TGCGCCAGCAGCTTGGGACAGGGGGGACGCAACACTGAAGCTTTCTTT. J is TRBJ1-1 and V is TRBV5-1, with TRBD1 matching 9 bases. CDR1 is SGHRS, CDR2 YFSETQ, per germline. V shed 0 bases and J 2 bases; nucleotides not matched to a gene: 5. The CDR3 runs to 16 residues.

CDR3 in DNA: TGCGCCAGCAGCCAAAGCCAGATGAACACTGAAGCTTTCTTT. It yields the protein CASSQSQMNTEAFF. V and J are TRBV4-1 and TRBJ1-1; D is ambiguous. The CDR3 extends over 14 amino acids. The germline V gene encodes CDR1 MGHRA and CDR2 YSYEKL. Deletions cut 2 bases from V and 0 bases from J, with 7 bases between.

For the CDR3, the DNA is TGTGCCAGCAGCTCCGACAGGGCCACTGAAGCTTTCTTT. It specifies CASSSDRATEAFF. This chain uses TRBV27 with TRBJ1-1; 7 bases agree with TRBD1. CDR1 and CDR2 from the germline V gene are MNHEY and SMNVEV (reference sequence). CDR3 length: 13 amino acids. Trimming cost V 6 bases and J 4 bases; bases outside gene matches: 5.

The gene calls are TRBV6-5 and TRBJ2-2; no reliable D call. Between the trimmed V and J ends, which lost 8 bases and 3 bases, there was a span of 13 bases. CDR3 length equals 14 residues. CDR1 and CDR2 from the germline V gene are MNHEY and SVGAGI. The CDR3 DNA reads as TGTGCCAGCGTGGCCCAACCGGACACCGGGGAGCTGTTTTTT. This gives the protein CASVAQPDTGELFF.